These 24 T cell receptor beta chains came from one sample sequenced in a study of CXCR3-negative and CXCR3-positive naive CD8 T cells. The authors made the TRB cDNA libraries by 5' RACE using UMI labels. TCRdb re-analyzed the 5' RACE reads; it lists each CDR3 protein once, without DNA. This listing includes about 58,000 distinct CDR3 sequences. The sequenced material came from naive CXCR3- CD8+ T cells from blood. Specified subset: CD45RO-CCR7+CD27+CD95- naive CD8+ T cells lacking CXCR3 (TNR3-). The receptors come from a human donor in good health. Some clones in this sample may be carry-over from other donors' samples.

The chain is built from TRBV20-1 and TRBJ2-7; TCRdb reports TRBD1, a call that lacks DNA to check it against. This CDR3 is built from 14 residues. CDR1 is DFQATT, CDR2 SNEGSKA, per germline (reference sequence). This CDR3 is CSARLAPRSYEQYF.

This chain uses TRBV29-1 with TRBJ2-7; TCRdb proposes TRBD2, but this gene call is untestable without DNA. This CDR3 is built from 15 residues. Germline V lookup: CDR1 SQVTM, CDR2 ANQGSEA. CDR3 sequence: CSVEDPAGPPYEQYF.

The chain links TRBV20-1 to TRBJ2-7; checking the TCRdb D call of TRBD2 is not possible without DNA. Germline V gene lookup returns CDR1 DFQATT and CDR2 SNEGSKA (reference sequence). This CDR3 has 15 amino acids. The CDR3 spells CSAREASGGQSEQYF.

The chain is built from TRBV6-6 and TRBJ2-7. This CDR3 is 14 amino acids long. The germline V gene encodes CDR1 MNHNY and CDR2 SVGAGI (reference sequence). The CDR3 is CASSYSRDFDEQYF.

CDR3 protein: CASNAELHEKLFF. V gene TRBV25-1 combines with J gene TRBJ1-4. The length of the CDR3 is 13 residues. Germline values: CDR1 MGHDK, CDR2 SYGVNS.

The chain has TRBV7-8 and TRBJ1-2. Germline-derived CDR1 and CDR2 are SGHVS and FQNEAQ. CDR3 length: 14 residues. CDR3 protein: CASSLSGGITGYTF. The variable domain in full, completed from reference TRBV7-8 and TRBJ1-2, reads GAGVSQSPRYKVAKRGQDVALRCDPISGHVSLFWYQQALGQGPEFLTYFQNEAQLDKSGLPSDRFFAERPEGSVSTLKIQRTQQEDSAVYLCASSLSGGITGYTFGSGTRLTVV.

J is TRBJ1-5 and V is TRBV28; TCRdb names TRBD1, which stays unverified in the absence of DNA. Germline assignment: CDR1 MDHEN and CDR2 SYDVKM. The CDR3 extends over 13 amino acids. The CDR3 loop reads CASIDRPYQPQHF.

The chain joins TRBV29-1 to TRBJ2-7; the D gene TCRdb calls, TRBD1, cannot be checked with no DNA. The germline gives CDR1 SQVTM, CDR2 ANQGSEA. This CDR3 has 12 residues. CDR3 region: CSVDSDTYEQYF.

The rearrangement joins TRBV3-1 to TRBJ2-1; TCRdb picks TRBD2, but there is no DNA to check that call. The germline V gene encodes CDR1 LGHDT and CDR2 YNNKEL (reference sequence). The CDR3 runs to 15 residues. CDR3 loop: CASSQRTRSYNEQFF.

This chain uses TRBV25-1 with TRBJ1-1. In germline, CDR1 is MGHDK, CDR2 SYGVNS. CDR3 length equals 13 residues. CDR3 in amino acids: CASTRKKRRRAFF.

This chain links TRBV23-1 with TRBJ2-2; as DNA is missing, the TRBD1 call by TCRdb cannot be tested. TRBV23-1 is an ORF for which the function is uncertain. This CDR3 has 15 amino acids. The CDR3: CASRPGQGLTGELFF.

The chain combines TRBV4-1 with TRBJ2-1; TCRdb's D call, TRBD2, is unchecked because there is no DNA. There are 16 residues in the CDR3. The germline CDR1 and CDR2 sequences are MGHRA and YSYEKL. The CDR3 loop reads CASSQGRASSYNEQFF.

The CDR3 spells CAISRDGLYEQYF. The chain uses TRBV10-3 and TRBJ2-7; TCRdb gives TRBD1 as the D gene, but with no DNA this cannot be confirmed. Germline V gives CDR1 ENHRY, CDR2 SYGVKD. This CDR3 is 13 amino acids long.

J is TRBJ2-2 and V is TRBV6-4; TCRdb selects TRBD1, and the lack of DNA leaves this call unchecked. Germline V gene sequence: CDR1 MRHNA, CDR2 SNTAGT. There are 15 residues in the CDR3. CDR3 amino acids: CASSSGQGNTGELFF.

The J gene is TRBJ2-7, the V gene TRBV5-1; TCRdb selects TRBD2, and the lack of DNA leaves this call unchecked. CDR3 length: 15 amino acids. Germline V gene sequence: CDR1 SGHRS, CDR2 YFSETQ. This chain's CDR3 is CASSSHGPFSYEQYF. Supplemented by reference TRBV5-1 and TRBJ2-7, the full variable domain reads KAGVTQTPRYLIKTRGQQVTLSCSPISGHRSVSWYQQTPGQGLQFLFEYFSETQRNKGNFPGRFSGRQFSNSRSEMNVSTLELGDSALYLCASSSHGPFSYEQYFGPGTRLTVT.

The chain uses TRBV28 and TRBJ1-2; checking the TCRdb D call of TRBD1 is not possible without DNA. Germline assignment: CDR1 MDHEN and CDR2 SYDVKM. The CDR3 loop spans 15 amino acids. The CDR3 loop reads CASSFWVGADYGYTF.

The chain has TRBV7-6 and TRBJ2-7; checking the TCRdb D call of TRBD2 is not possible without DNA. Germline loops: CDR1 SGHVS, CDR2 FNYEAQ. CDR3 size: 15 residues. The CDR3 spells CASSLLLAGSYEQYF.

The chain combines TRBV4-3 with TRBJ2-1; TCRdb's D gene call, TRBD1, goes unchecked for lack of DNA. The CDR3 covers 19 residues. Germline V gene lookup returns CDR1 LGHNA and CDR2 YSLEER. The CDR3 loop reads CASSPEWGPNSRTDNEQFF.

The CDR3 is CASSQEGASAYNEQFF. V and J are TRBV4-3 and TRBJ2-1; TCRdb outputs TRBD1, but without DNA this stays unchecked. The germline CDR1 and CDR2 sequences are LGHNA and YSLEER. CDR3 length equals 16 residues.

The chain combines TRBV6-2 or TRBV6-3 with TRBJ1-6. CDR1 and CDR2 (germline): MNHEY, SVGEGT. The CDR3 loop spans 15 amino acids. CDR3 amino acids: CASSYSTDYNSPLHF.

V gene TRBV4-3 combines with J gene TRBJ2-3; the TCRdb D gene call, TRBD1, has no DNA to confirm it. The germline V gene has CDR1 LGHNA and CDR2 YSLEER. This CDR3 spans 18 amino acids. CDR3 residues: CASSQDRDTRWSTDTQYF.

This chain joins TRBV7-9 and TRBJ2-5; TCRdb outputs TRBD2, but without DNA this stays unchecked. CDR1 and CDR2 (germline): SEHNR, FQNEAQ (reference sequence). The CDR3 runs to 14 residues. The CDR3 spells CASSPRTSGETQYF.

This chain connects TRBV9 to TRBJ2-7; the D gene TCRdb calls, TRBD2, cannot be checked with no DNA. CDR1 is SGDLS and CDR2 is YYNGEE in the germline V gene. There are 16 residues in the CDR3. CDR3 in amino acids: CASSGGSRGSSYEQYF.

This rearrangement joins TRBV21-1 to TRBJ1-1; no DNA is available, so the TRBD1 call from TCRdb remains unchecked. TRBV21-1 is a pseudogene locus. This CDR3 is 17 amino acids long. This chain's CDR3 is CASSKGGQGIRNTEAFF.